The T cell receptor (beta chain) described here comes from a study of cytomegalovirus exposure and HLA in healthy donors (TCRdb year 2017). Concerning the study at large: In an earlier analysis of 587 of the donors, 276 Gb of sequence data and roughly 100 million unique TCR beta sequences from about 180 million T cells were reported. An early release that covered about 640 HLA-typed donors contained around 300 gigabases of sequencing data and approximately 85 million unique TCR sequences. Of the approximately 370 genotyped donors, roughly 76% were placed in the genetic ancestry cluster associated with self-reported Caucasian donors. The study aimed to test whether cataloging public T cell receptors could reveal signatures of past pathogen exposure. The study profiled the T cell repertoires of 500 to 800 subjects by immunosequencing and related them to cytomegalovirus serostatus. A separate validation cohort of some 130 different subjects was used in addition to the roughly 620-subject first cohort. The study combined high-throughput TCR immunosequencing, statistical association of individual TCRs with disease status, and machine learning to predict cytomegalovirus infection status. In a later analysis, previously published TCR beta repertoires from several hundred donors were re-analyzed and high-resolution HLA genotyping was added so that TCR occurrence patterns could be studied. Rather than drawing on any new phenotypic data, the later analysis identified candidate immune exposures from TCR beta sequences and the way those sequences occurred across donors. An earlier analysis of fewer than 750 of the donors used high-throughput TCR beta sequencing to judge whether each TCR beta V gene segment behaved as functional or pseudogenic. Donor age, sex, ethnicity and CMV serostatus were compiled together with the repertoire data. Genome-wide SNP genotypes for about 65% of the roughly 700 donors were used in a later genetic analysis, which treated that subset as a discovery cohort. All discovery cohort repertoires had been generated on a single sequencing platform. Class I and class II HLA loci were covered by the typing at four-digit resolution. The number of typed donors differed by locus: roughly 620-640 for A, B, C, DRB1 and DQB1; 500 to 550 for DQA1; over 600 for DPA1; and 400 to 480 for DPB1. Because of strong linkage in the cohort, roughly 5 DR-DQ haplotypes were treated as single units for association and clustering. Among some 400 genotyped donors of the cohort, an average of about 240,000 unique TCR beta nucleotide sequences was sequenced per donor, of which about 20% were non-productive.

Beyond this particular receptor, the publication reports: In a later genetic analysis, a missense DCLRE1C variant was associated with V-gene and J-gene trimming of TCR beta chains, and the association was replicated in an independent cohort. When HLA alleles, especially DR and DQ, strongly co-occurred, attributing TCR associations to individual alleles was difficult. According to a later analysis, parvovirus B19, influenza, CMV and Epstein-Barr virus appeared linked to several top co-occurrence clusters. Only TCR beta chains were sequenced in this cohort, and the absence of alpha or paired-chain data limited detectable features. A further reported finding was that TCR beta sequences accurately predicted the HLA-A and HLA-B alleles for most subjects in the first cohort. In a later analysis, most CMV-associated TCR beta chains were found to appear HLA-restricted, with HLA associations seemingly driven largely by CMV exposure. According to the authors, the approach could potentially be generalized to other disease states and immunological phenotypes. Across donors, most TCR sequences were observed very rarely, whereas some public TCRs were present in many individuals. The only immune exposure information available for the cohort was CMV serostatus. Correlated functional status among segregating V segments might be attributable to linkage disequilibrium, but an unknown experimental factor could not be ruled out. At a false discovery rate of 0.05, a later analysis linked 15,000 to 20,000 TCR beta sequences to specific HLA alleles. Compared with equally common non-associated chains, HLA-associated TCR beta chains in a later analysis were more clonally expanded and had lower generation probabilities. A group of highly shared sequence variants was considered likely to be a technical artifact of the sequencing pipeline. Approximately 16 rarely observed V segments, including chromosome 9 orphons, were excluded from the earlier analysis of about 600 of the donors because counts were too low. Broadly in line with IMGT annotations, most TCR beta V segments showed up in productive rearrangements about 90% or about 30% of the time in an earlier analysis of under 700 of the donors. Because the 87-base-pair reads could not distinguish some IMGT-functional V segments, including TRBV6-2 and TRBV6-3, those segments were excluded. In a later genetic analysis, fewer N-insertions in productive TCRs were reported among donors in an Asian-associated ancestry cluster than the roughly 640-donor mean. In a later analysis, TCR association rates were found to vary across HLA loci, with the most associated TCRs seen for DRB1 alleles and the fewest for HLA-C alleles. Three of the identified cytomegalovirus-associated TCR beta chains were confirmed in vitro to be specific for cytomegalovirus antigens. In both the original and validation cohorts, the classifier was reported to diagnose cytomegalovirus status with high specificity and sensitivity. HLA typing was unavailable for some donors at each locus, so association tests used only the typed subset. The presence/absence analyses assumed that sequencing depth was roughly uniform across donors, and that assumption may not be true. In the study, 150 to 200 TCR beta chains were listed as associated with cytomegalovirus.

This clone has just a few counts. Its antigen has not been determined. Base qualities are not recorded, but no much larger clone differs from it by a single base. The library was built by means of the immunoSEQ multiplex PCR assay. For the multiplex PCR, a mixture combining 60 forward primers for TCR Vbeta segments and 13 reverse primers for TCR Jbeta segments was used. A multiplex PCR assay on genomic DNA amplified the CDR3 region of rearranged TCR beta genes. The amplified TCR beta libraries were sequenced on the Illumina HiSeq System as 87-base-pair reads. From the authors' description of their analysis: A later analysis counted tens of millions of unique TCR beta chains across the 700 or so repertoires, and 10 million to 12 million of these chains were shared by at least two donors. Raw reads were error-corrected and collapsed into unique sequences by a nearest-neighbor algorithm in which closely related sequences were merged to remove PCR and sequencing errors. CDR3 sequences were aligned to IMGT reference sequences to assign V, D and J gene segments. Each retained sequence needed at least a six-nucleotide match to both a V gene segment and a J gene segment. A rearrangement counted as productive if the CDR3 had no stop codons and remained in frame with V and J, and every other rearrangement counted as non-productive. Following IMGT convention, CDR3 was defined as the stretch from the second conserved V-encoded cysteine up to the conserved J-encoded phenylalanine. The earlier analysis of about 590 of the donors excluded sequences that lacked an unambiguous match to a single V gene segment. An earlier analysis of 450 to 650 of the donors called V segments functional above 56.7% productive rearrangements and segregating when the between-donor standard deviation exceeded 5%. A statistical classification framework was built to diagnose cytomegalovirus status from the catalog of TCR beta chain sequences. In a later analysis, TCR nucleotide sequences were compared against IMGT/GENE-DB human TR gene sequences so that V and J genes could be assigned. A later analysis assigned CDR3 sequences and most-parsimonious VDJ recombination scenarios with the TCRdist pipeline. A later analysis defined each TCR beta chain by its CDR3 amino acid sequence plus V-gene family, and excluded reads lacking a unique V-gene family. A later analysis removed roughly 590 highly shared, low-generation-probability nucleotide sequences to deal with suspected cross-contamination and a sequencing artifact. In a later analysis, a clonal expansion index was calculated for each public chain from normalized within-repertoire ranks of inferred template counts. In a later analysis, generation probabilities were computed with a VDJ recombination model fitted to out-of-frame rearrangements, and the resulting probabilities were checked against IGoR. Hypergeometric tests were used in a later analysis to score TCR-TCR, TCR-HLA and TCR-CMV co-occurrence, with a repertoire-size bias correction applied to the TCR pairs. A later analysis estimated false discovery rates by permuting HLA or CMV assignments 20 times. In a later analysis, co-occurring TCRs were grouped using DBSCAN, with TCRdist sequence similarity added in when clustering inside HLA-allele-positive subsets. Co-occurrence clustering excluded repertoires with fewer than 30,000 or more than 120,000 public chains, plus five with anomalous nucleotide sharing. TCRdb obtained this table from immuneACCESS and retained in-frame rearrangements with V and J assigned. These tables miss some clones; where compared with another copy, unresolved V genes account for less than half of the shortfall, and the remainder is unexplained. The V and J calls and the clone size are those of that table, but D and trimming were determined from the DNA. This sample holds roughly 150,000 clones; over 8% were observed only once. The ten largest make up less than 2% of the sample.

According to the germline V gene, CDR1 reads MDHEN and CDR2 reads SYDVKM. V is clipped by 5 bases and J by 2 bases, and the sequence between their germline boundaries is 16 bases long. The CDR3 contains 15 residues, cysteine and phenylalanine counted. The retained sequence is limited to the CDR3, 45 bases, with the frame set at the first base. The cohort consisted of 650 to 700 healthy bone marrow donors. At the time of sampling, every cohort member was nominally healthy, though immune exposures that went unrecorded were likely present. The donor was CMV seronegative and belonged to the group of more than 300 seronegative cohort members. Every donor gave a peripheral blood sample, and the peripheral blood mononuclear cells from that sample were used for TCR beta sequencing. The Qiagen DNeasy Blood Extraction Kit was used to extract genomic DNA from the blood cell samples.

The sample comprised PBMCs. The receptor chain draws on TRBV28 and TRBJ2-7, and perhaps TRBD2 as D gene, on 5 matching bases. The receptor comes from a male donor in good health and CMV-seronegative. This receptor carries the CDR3 CASSKTGSEAYEQYF. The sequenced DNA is TGTGCCAGCAGTAAGACTGGGAGTGAGGCCTACGAGCAGTACTTC.